The clone carrying this T cell receptor beta chain was detected only a few times. Its antigen remains unidentified. The CDR3 is 15 amino acids. The V and J ends lost 5 bases and 2 bases, in that order; junction bases with no gene match: 7. The germline V gene encodes CDR1 MNHNY and CDR2 SVGAGI (reference sequence). Clones were read by immunoSEQ multiplex PCR, and TCRdb kept only the in-frame ones, dropping some. The table includes over 40,000 clones, roughly 80% detected once. The data were obtained in a study of radiotherapy plus CTLA-4 blockade in lung cancer. Whole-study context: Among patients, over 15% showed objective responses, and approximately 30% had disease control.

Study-level results: Clones of tumor-derived TCRs expanded in blood after radiotherapy plus ipilimumab.

Sequenced here: peripheral blood, sampled from a patient treated with radiotherapy plus ipilimumab. The chain couples TRBV6-6 to TRBJ2-7, with 9 nucleotides matching TRBD1. The sequence came from a human donor with non-small cell lung cancer who had stable disease on radiotherapy plus ipilimumab. CDR3 in amino acids: CASSGGQGLAYEQYF. The CDR3 bases are TGTGCCAGCAGTGGGGGACAGGGCCTGGCCTACGAGCAGTACTTC.